This record looks at one T cell receptor (beta chain) sequence and its context. Its cognate antigen is unknown. This entry belongs to a study of OX40 agonist ivuxolimab in advanced cancers. The CDR3 covers 13 residues. V was trimmed by 5 bases and J by 1 base, leaving 9 bases between them. CDR1 is SGHRS, CDR2 YFSETQ, per germline. The protocol was immunoSEQ multiplex PCR, while the TCRdb copy is restricted to in-frame clones and leaves out a portion. The data show 75,000 to 95,000 clones, approximately 88% seen once. The study, taken as a whole, reports: Fewer expanded clones were found on average in CD4+ than in CD8+ T cells. Low normalized T-cell clonal expansion also characterized some of the nonresponders. At 0.1 to 3.0 mg/kg and by week 6, clonal expansion occurred in CD4+ and CD8+ blood T cells.

This TCR was sampled from an adult with an advanced solid tumor such as melanoma, head and neck, liver or kidney cancer. The chain has TRBV5-1 and TRBJ2-5; a possible D gene is TRBD2 (5 bases). Here the sequenced sample was CD4+ or CD8+ T cells sorted from blood, taken in a trial of the OX40 agonist ivuxolimab. DNA for the CDR3: TGCGCCAGCAGGGACTTACTCCAAGAGACCCAGTACTTC. This sequence encodes CASRDLLQETQYF.